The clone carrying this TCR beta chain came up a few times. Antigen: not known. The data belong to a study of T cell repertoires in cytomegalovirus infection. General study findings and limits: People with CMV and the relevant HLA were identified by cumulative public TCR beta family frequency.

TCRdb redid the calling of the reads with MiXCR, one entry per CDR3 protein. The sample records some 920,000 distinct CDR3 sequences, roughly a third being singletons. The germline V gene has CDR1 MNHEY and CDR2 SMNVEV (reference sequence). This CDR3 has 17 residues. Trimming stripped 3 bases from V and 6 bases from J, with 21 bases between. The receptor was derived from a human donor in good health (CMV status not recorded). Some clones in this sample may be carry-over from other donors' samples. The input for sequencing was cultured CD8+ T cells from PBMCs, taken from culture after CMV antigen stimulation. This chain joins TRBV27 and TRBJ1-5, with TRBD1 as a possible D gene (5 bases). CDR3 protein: CASSFPHQDSEGQPQHF. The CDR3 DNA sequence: TGTGCCAGCAGTTTCCCCCACCAAGACAGTGAGGGTCAGCCCCAGCATTTT.